What follows are 10 T cell receptor beta chains derived from one specimen sequenced in a study of blood T cell repertoires in COVID-19. Profiling relied on immunoSEQ multiplex PCR, and the TCRdb table lists in-frame clones only, not all of them. The sample gives more than 95,000 clones, roughly 82% of which show up once; about 4.8% is in the top ten. The sequenced material came from peripheral blood. All receptors derive from a man aged 55 to 70 with acute or convalescent COVID-19.

A single count supports this clone. V usage is TRBV6-5 and J usage is TRBJ2-7, with a tentative D call TRBD1 (6 bases). Germline values: CDR1 MNHEY, CDR2 SVGAGI. Trimming pared 8 bases from V and 3 bases from J, leaving 14 bases between. The CDR3 runs to 13 residues. The CDR3 protein is CASVPGQSYEQYF. The CDR3 DNA reads TGTGCCAGCGTGCCCGGACAGAGCTACGAGCAGTACTTC.

This clone has more than one count but fewer than ten. This chain joins TRBV10-3 and TRBJ2-3, with a tentative D call TRBD2 (6 bases). The CDR3 totals 15 residues. Deletions cut 3 bases from V and 0 bases from J, with 10 bases between. The germline gives CDR1 ENHRY, CDR2 SYGVKD. The CDR3 sequence: CAISEIAASTDTQYF. CDR3 coding DNA: TGTGCCATCAGTGAAATAGCGGCTAGCACAGATACGCAGTATTTT.

The genes are TRBV5-1 and TRBJ1-4, with D possibly matching TRBD1 (5 bases). V dropped 3 bases and J dropped 1 base, with 10 bases sitting between them. Germline CDR1 reads SGHRS; CDR2 reads YFSETQ. The CDR3 is 15 amino acids. CDR3 sequence (DNA): TGCGCCAGCAGCTCAACAGGAGTAACTAATGAAAAACTGTTTTTT. Its translation is CASSSTGVTNEKLFF. Drawing the rest from reference TRBV5-1 and TRBJ1-4, the complete variable domain is KAGVTQTPRYLIKTRGQQVTLSCSPISGHRSVSWYQQTPGQGLQFLFEYFSETQRNKGNFPGRFSGRQFSNSRSEMNVSTLELGDSALYLCASSSTGVTNEKLFFGSGTQLSVL.

The chain joins TRBV18 to TRBJ1-5, with 9 bases fitting TRBD1. V was clipped by 2 bases and J by 2 bases; unmatched bases: 7. The V gene's germline CDR1 is KGHSH and CDR2 LQKENI. The CDR3 runs to 17 residues. The CDR3 region has the DNA TGTGCCAGCTCACCAGGGACAGGGTTGTTCGGCAATCAGCCCCAGCATTTT. Amino acid sequence: CASSPGTGLFGNQPQHF.

V and J are TRBV4-3 and TRBJ2-2, with 7 bases matching TRBD2. CDR3 length: 17 residues. Losses at the gene ends were 1 base for V and 6 bases for J; bases not matched to a gene: 11. Germline lookup yields CDR1 LGHNA and CDR2 YSLEER. The CDR3 spells CASSQVSLAVGAGELFF. CDR3 sequence (DNA): TGCGCCAGCAGCCAAGTGTCGCTAGCGGTCGGGGCCGGGGAGCTGTTTTTT.

The rearrangement joins TRBV28 to TRBJ1-5; no firm D call. Germline CDR1 reads MDHEN; CDR2 reads SYDVKM. V gave up 6 bases and J gave up 0 bases, with 15 bases separating them. This CDR3 has 16 amino acids. The CDR3 DNA reads as TGTGCCAGCAGCGGATTGGGCCTTATTAGCAATCAGCCCCAGCATTTT. Encoded protein: CASSGLGLISNQPQHF. The full variable domain, with the rest looked up from reference TRBV28 and TRBJ1-5, is DVKVTQSSRYLVKRTGEKVFLECVQDMDHENMFWYRQDPGLGLRLIYFSYDVKMKEKGDIPEGYSVSREKKERFSLILESASTNQTSMYLCASSGLGLISNQPQHFGDGTRLSIL.

V is TRBV6-1 and J is TRBJ1-6; D may be TRBD1 (6 bases). Germline loops: CDR1 MNHNS, CDR2 SASEGT. The CDR3 runs 15 residues. The V gene lost 2 bases and the J gene lost 8 bases, with 13 bases spanning the gap. CDR3 residues: CASSEPTTGDSPLHF. CDR3 coding DNA: TGTGCCAGCAGTGAACCGACGACAGGTGATTCACCCCTCCACTTT.

V usage is TRBV30 and J usage is TRBJ2-1, with 9 bases aligning to TRBD2. The germline gives CDR1 GTSNPN, CDR2 SVGIG (reference sequence). The CDR3 is 15 amino acids. The V and J ends lost 2 bases and 3 bases, in that order; junction bases with no gene match: 5. Here the CDR3 DNA reads TGTGCCTGGAGTAAAGCGGGAGGAGGCTACAATGAGCAGTTCTTC. Translation: CAWSKAGGGYNEQFF.

J is TRBJ2-3 and V is TRBV20-1; 8 bases match TRBD2. V lost 3 bases and J lost 2; bases outside the gene matches: 10. The CDR3 spans 16 residues. In germline, CDR1 is DFQATT, CDR2 SNEGSKA (reference sequence). The CDR3 DNA is TGCAGTGCTAGTCAAAGGCGGCGGGGGGACACAGATACGCAGTATTTT. It yields the protein CSASQRRRGDTDTQYF.

The V call is TRBV25-1, the J call TRBJ2-1, with D unclear. Trimming removed 0 bases at V and 5 bases at J, with 2 bases between. This CDR3 region has 12 residues. Germline lookup yields CDR1 MGHDK and CDR2 SYGVNS. The CDR3 coding sequence is TGTGCCAGCAGTGAATACAACAATGAGCAGTTCTTC. This gives the protein CASSEYNNEQFF.